Listed here are 14 T cell receptor beta chains from one sample, sequenced in a study of T cells in Graves' hyperthyroidism and ophthalmopathy. The TCR beta CDR3 regions underwent amplification using RNA transcripts as the source. RT-PCR in the first round (using the HTBI primer set) targeted the TCR CDR3. A single record per CDR3 protein comes from TCRdb applying MiXCR to the multiplex PCR reads. The sample lists hundreds of thousands of distinct CDR3 sequences, about half occurring once. The sequenced sample was peripheral blood or thyroid tissue (not recorded which). These receptors originate from a woman aged 18-29 years with Graves' hyperthyroidism.

This clonotype was counted a few times. The V and J genes are TRBV29-1 and TRBJ1-4; D might be TRBD1 (5 bases). The germline V and J ends were trimmed by 4 bases and 0 bases, with 15 bases remaining between them. Germline V gives CDR1 SQVTM, CDR2 ANQGSEA. CDR3 size: 16 residues. DNA of the CDR3: TGCAGCGTTGTTCCTACGACAGACCCAACTAATGAAAAACTGTTTTTT. It translates to CSVVPTTDPTNEKLFF.

V and J are TRBV20-1 and TRBJ2-5; 8 nucleotides align to TRBD1. CDR3 length equals 14 residues. Trimming at V came to 6 bases and at J to 2 bases, leaving 8 bases not matched to a gene. Germline assignment: CDR1 DFQATT and CDR2 SNEGSKA (reference sequence). CDR3 nucleotide sequence: TGCAGTGCCATCAACGGACAGGGTCAAGAGACCCAGTACTTC. Its translation: CSAINGQGQETQYF.

To note about this clonotype: This may stem from a read error, because a much larger clone lies one nucleotide away. The genes are TRBV2 and TRBJ1-2; unclear D gene. Germline V gene lookup returns CDR1 SNHLY and CDR2 FYNNEI. This CDR3 spans 12 amino acids. Trimming stripped 11 bases from V and 3 bases from J, with 13 bases between. CDR3 nucleotides: TGTGCCCGTAAAGATGGGGACTATGGCTACACCTTC. Encoded protein: CARKDGDYGYTF.

The chain combines TRBV10-3 with TRBJ1-2; D gene uncertain. Trimming removed 3 bases from V and 4 bases from J, with 6 bases in between. The CDR3 runs 12 residues. Germline values: CDR1 ENHRY, CDR2 SYGVKD. CDR3 in DNA: TGTGCCATCAGTGACAGCTGCTATGGCTACACCTTC. This sequence encodes CAISDSCYGYTF.

The V call is TRBV7-3, the J call TRBJ1-3; D ambiguous. The CDR3 runs 15 residues. The germline V gene encodes CDR1 SGHTA and CDR2 FQGTGA. The germline V and J ends were trimmed by 6 bases and 0 bases, with 12 bases remaining between them. In DNA, the CDR3 is TGTGCCAGCAGTTACGGGGATAGCTCTGGAAACACCATATATTTT. The encoded protein is CASSYGDSSGNTIYF.

The V call is TRBV7-9, the J call TRBJ1-1; TRBD1 matches at 9 bases. From germline, CDR1 is SEHNR and CDR2 FQNEAQ (reference sequence). The CDR3 has 14 amino acids. Trimming cost V 5 bases and J 12 bases; bases outside gene matches: 13. In DNA, the CDR3 is TGTGCCAGCAGCCCCCGGACAGGGGAGGGTCTTACTTTCTTT. Residues: CASSPRTGEGLTFF.

Note on this clonotype: A much more abundant neighbour one base away suggests this may be a read error. The chain has TRBV7-2 and TRBJ2-7, with 7 bases identical to TRBD2. CDR1 and CDR2 from the germline V gene are SGHTA and FQGNSA. After removal of 5 bases from V and 7 bases from J, the junction contained 11 bases not matched to a gene. The CDR3 has 14 amino acids. The CDR3 region is CASSVVGGQEEQYF. The CDR3, as DNA: TGTGCCAGCAGCGTAGTGGGAGGGCAGGAGGAGCAGTACTTC.

This chain joins TRBV29-1 and TRBJ1-1; 9 bases align to TRBD1. V lost 6 bases and J lost 3; bases outside the gene matches: 11. The germline V gene encodes CDR1 SQVTM and CDR2 ANQGSEA. The CDR3 totals 15 residues. The CDR3 DNA follows: TGCAGCGTGCCCGGGACAGGGTTGCCGGACACTGAAGCTTTCTTT. Protein: CSVPGTGLPDTEAFF.

Only a few counts were recorded for this clonotype. V gene TRBV7-9 combines with J gene TRBJ1-6, with 7 bases matching TRBD1. The length of the CDR3 is 17 residues. V shed 0 bases, J shed 5 bases, and the junction held 7 bases outside the gene matches. Germline CDR1 is SEHNR and CDR2 is FQNEAQ (reference sequence). The CDR3 sequence is CASSLAGRGVNNSPLHF. The DNA for the CDR3 is TGTGCCAGCAGCTTAGCCGGCAGGGGGGTTAATAATTCACCCCTCCACTTT. Filled out from reference TRBV7-9 and TRBJ1-6, the complete variable domain reads DTGVSQNPRHKITKRGQNVTFRCDPISEHNRLYWYRQTLGQGPEFLTYFQNEAQLEKSRLLSDRFSAERPKGSFSTLEIQRTEQGDSAMYLCASSLAGRGVNNSPLHFGNGTRLTVT.

A few counts support this clonotype. This rearrangement joins TRBV5-1 to TRBJ1-4; D is undetermined. CDR1 SGHRS and CDR2 YFSETQ come from the germline V gene. The length of the CDR3 is 13 residues. V lost 0 bases and J 8 bases, leaving 8 bases between the germline ends. CDR3 in DNA: TGCGCCAGCAGCTTGGGGGTGGGAGAAAAACTGTTTTTT. Translated: CASSLGVGEKLFF.

This rearrangement joins TRBV10-3 to TRBJ1-6, with D perhaps TRBD1 (6 bases). The V and J ends lost 11 bases and 7 bases respectively, with 18 bases between them. Germline V CDR1 and CDR2: ENHRY, SYGVKD. This CDR3 comprises 14 residues. The CDR3 is CAVITGTPNSPLHF. The CDR3 DNA is TGTGCCGTAATTACAGGGACCCCCAATTCACCCCTCCACTTT.

In the case of this clonotype: Germline is not matched at one junction end, which may reflect a read error. The gene calls are TRBV15 and TRBJ1-2, with D possibly matching TRBD1 (6 bases). The CDR3 covers 19 residues. Germline V CDR1 and CDR2: LNHNV, YYDKDF (reference sequence). The CDR3 DNA sequence: TGTACCACCAGCAGACAATCAGGAGGGGGGCCGGGATCTAACTATGGCTACACCTTC. Residues: CTTSRQSGGGPGSNYGYTF.

This clonotype was observed many times. J is TRBJ2-5 and V is TRBV24-1; tentatively, D is TRBD1 (5 bases). Trimming shortened V by 5 bases and J by 1 base, and 10 bases separated the two germline ends. The CDR3 is 14 residues long. Germline-derived CDR1 and CDR2 are KGHDR and SFDVKD. Here the CDR3 DNA reads TGTGCCACCAGTGCAGACAGCGCCCAAGAGACCCAGTACTTC. Protein: CATSADSAQETQYF.

The chain employs TRBV5-4 and TRBJ2-7, with D unresolved. CDR3 length: 15 amino acids. Trimming stripped 2 bases from V and 1 base from J, with 13 bases between. From germline, CDR1 is SGHNT and CDR2 YYREEE (reference sequence). The CDR3 protein is CASSLTSSGSYEQYF. The CDR3 DNA sequence: TGTGCCAGCAGCTTAACGTCTTCAGGATCCTACGAGCAGTACTTC.